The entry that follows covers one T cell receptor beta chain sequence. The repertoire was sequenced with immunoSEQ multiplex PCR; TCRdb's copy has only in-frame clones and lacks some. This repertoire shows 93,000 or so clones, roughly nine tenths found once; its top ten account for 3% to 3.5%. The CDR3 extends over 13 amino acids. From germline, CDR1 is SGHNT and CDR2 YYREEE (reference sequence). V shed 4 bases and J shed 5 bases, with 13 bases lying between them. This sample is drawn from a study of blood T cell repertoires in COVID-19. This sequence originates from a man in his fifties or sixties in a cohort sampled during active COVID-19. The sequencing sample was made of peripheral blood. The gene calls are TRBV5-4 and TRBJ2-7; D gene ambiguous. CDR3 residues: CASSNMWAHEQYF. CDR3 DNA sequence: TGTGCCAGCAGCAATATGTGGGCCCACGAGCAGTACTTC. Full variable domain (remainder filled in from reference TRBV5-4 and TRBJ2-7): ETGVTQSPTHLIKTRGQQVTLRCSSQSGHNTVSWYQQALGQGPQFIFQYYREEENGRGNFPPRFSGLQFPNYSSELNVNALELDDSALYLCASSNMWAHEQYFGPGTRLTVT.